This entry is about one TCR beta chain. The sample comes from a study of T cell changes during pregnancy in multiple sclerosis. The data were produced by immunoSEQ multiplex PCR, yet TCRdb's version contains in-frame clones alone and is incomplete. This table has about 75,000 clones, more than 70% appearing once. CDR3 length: 15 amino acids. V was pared by 0 bases and J by 0 bases, with 9 bases between. Germline V gene lookup returns CDR1 SGHRS and CDR2 YFSETQ. This TCR came from a female donor in good health, enrolled as a control in a pregnancy study. The specimen comprised peripheral blood, sampled in the first trimester of pregnancy. This chain joins TRBV5-1 and TRBJ1-2; weak D call: TRBD1 (6 bases). In DNA, the CDR3 is TGCGCCAGCAGCTTGGGGACAGCCGCTAACTATGGCTACACCTTC. Translated: CASSLGTAANYGYTF.